These 8 T cell receptor beta chains were sequenced from one sample in a study of CD8 T cells in ankylosing spondylitis. TCRdb re-called the 5' RACE reads through MiXCR, storing one row per CDR3 protein. The repertoire consists of under 950,000 distinct CDR3 sequences, with 15% to 20% occurring once and the leading ten covering 15% to 20%. These receptors' targets are unknown. Study-level points and caveats: Characteristic, it appeared, of ankylosing spondylitis blood was a TCR beta motif of roughly 8 highly homologous variants.

Input material: blood, either unsorted or a sorted T cell fraction (not recorded which). Receptors originate from a male donor with ankylosing spondylitis.

The sample holds a few counts of this clonotype. CDR3 protein: CASSPRGSGREVQFF. CDR3 bases: TGTGCCAGCAGCCCCCGTGGTAGCGGGAGGGAGGTGCAGTTCTTC. The rearrangement links TRBV7-9 to TRBJ2-1; 11 positions agree with TRBD2. With 5 bases clipped from V and 12 bases from J, the junction kept 12 bases outside the gene matches. This CDR3 region has 15 residues. The V gene's germline CDR1 is SEHNR and CDR2 FQNEAQ (reference sequence).

The chain employs TRBV11-2 and TRBJ1-1; 7 bases fit TRBD1. The trim removed 2 bases at V and 8 bases at J, leaving 5 bases unmatched. CDR3 length: 13 amino acids. Germline assignment: CDR1 SGHAT and CDR2 FQNNGV. The CDR3 reads CASSLPGGLEAFF. The CDR3, as DNA: TGTGCCAGCAGCTTACCAGGGGGACTCGAAGCTTTCTTT.

CDR3 nucleotides: TGTGCCAGCAGCTTGAAGCCGGGGACAGATACGCAGTATTTT. Amino acid sequence: CASSLKPGTDTQYF. The V call is TRBV5-6, the J call TRBJ2-3, with D possibly being TRBD2 (5 bases). This CDR3 is built from 14 residues. Trimming shortened V by 1 base and J by 3 bases, and 9 bases separated the two germline ends. Looked up from germline, CDR1 is SGHDT and CDR2 is YYEEEE. Supplemented by reference TRBV5-6 and TRBJ2-3, the full variable domain reads DAGVTQSPTHLIKTRGQQVTLRCSPKSGHDTVSWYQQALGQGPQFIFQYYEEEERQRGNFPDRFSGHQFPNYSSELNVNALLLGDSALYLCASSLKPGTDTQYFGPGTRLTVL.

The rearrangement joins TRBV5-1 to TRBJ2-1, with a tentative D call TRBD2 (6 bases). Germline loops: CDR1 SGHRS, CDR2 YFSETQ. The CDR3 loop spans 18 amino acids. Trimming shortened V by 1 base and J by 0 bases, and 17 bases separated the two germline ends. The chain's CDR3 is CASSLYPGDSVSYNEQFF. The CDR3 nucleotides read TGCGCCAGCAGCTTGTACCCCGGGGACTCGGTCTCCTACAATGAGCAGTTCTTC.

This clonotype showed up many times. The chain couples TRBV12-3 or TRBV12-4 to TRBJ1-1, with D uncertain. V was shortened by 8 bases and J by 4 bases, with 11 bases between the two germline ends. CDR3 length: 12 residues. The CDR3 spells CASRRASTEAFF. The CDR3 bases are TGTGCCAGCCGCCGGGCCAGCACTGAAGCTTTCTTT.

V and J are TRBV10-3 and TRBJ2-3; tentative D call: TRBD2 (6 bases). The germline gives CDR1 ENHRY, CDR2 SYGVKD. The CDR3 has 16 amino acids. The V and J ends lost 5 bases and 5 bases respectively, with 20 bases between them. CDR3 DNA: TGTGCCATCAGTTGGAGTAGCGGCGGTACGAGAGATACGCAGTATTTT. Protein: CAISWSSGGTRDTQYF.

In its sample, this clonotype was seen many times. V gene TRBV11-3 combines with J gene TRBJ2-2, with a weak D call TRBD2 (5 bases). This CDR3 is built from 15 residues. CDR1 is SGHNT and CDR2 is YENEEA in the germline V gene. V dropped 6 bases and J dropped 3 bases, with 14 bases sitting between them. Here the CDR3 DNA reads TGTGCCAGCAGGGAACGGACTGGCTACACCGGGGAGCTGTTTTTT. Encoded protein: CASRERTGYTGELFF.

This clonotype has more than one count but fewer than ten. The chain is built from TRBV10-3 and TRBJ1-1; 8 bases are a match to TRBD1. The CDR3 spans 14 residues. J lost 2 bases, V lost 5 bases, and 4 bases had no gene match. Germline V gives CDR1 ENHRY, CDR2 SYGVKD. CDR3 sequence reads: CAISQGAVNTEAFF. The CDR3 DNA is TGTGCCATCAGTCAGGGGGCAGTTAACACTGAAGCTTTCTTT.